A selection of T cell receptor beta chains follows, all from one sample in a study of T-cell reconstitution after alpha-beta-depleted transplantation in children. TCRdb reprocessed the PCR reads via MiXCR and lists one record per CDR3 protein. The profile shows around 600,000 distinct CDR3 sequences, about 10% of them singletons. Material: PBMCs from the stem cell graft donor, obtained from the stem cell graft. All receptors come from a human donor who donated a stem cell graft to a child with acute myeloid leukemia. Each CDR3 is given with its conserved first and last residue. D genes are given only for firm matches. Clone size is given for some rows only: seen once, a few or many times, or a class if the clone is expanded.

d_gene,j_gene,len,abundance,v_gene,CDR3nt,CDR3aa
.,TRBJ2-7,15,.,TRBV6-1,TGTGCCAGCAATACACAGCGGCTAGAGCGGTACGAGCAGTACTTC,CASNTQRLERYEQYF
TRBD1,TRBJ2-1,15,many,TRBV24-1,TGTGCCACCAGTGCCCCGACAGGGCTAGACAATGAGCAGTTCTTC,CATSAPTGLDNEQFF
.,TRBJ1-2,13,.,TRBV11-1,TGTGCCAGCAGCTTAGACCAGCACGGGGGCTACACCTTC,CASSLDQHGGYTF
.,TRBJ1-5,18,.,TRBV6-1,TGTGCCAGCAGCTTTAGGATGGGGTTCTATAGTAGCAATCAGCCCCAGCATTTT,CASSFRMGFYSSNQPQHF
.,TRBJ1-2,15,.,TRBV5-1,TGCGCCAGCAGCCGGGAGGACAGACTTTCCTATGGCTACACCTTC,CASSREDRLSYGYTF
.,TRBJ2-1,12,many,TRBV6-2/TRBV6-3,TGTGCCAGCAGTTTATCGGACCAAGGGCAGTTCTTC,CASSLSDQGQFF
.,TRBJ2-1,13,many,TRBV12-3/TRBV12-4,TGTGCCAGCACCTCAGGGGTACTCAATGAGCAGTTCTTC,CASTSGVLNEQFF
TRBD1,TRBJ2-3,15,.,TRBV12-3/TRBV12-4,TGTGCCAGCAGATCTACAGGGGGCGGCGCAGATACGCAGTATTTT,CASRSTGGGADTQYF
.,TRBJ1-5,17,many,TRBV6-5,TGTGCCAGCAGTCCCCACCCCGGGGGTCAGGGCAATCAGCCCCAGCATTTT,CASSPHPGGQGNQPQHF
TRBD1,TRBJ2-7,14,many,TRBV12-3/TRBV12-4,TGTGCCAGCAGTCTTGGGACAGGCCTCTACGAGCAGTACTTC,CASSLGTGLYEQYF
.,TRBJ2-5,15,many,TRBV4-3,TGCGCCAGCAGCCAAGATAGAGGGGGGCGAGAGACCCAGTACTTC,CASSQDRGGRETQYF
TRBD2,TRBJ2-1,15,many,TRBV5-1,TGCGCCAGCAGACAAGGTACTAGCGGGTACAATGAGCAGTTCTTC,CASRQGTSGYNEQFF
.,TRBJ2-7,13,.,TRBV2,TGTGCCAGCAGTGGGGGCAGAACCTACGAGCAGTACTTC,CASSGGRTYEQYF
TRBD2,TRBJ2-4,15,many,TRBV20-1,TGCAGTGCTAGGGCCCCTAGCGGGAGAGGCCAAATTCAGTACTTC,CSARAPSGRGQIQYF
TRBD2,TRBJ2-1,17,.,TRBV10-3,TGTGCCATCAGTGTTCTTAGGGCGGCGGGAGGCGGGGATGAGCAGTCCTTC,CAISVLRAAGGGDEQSF
TRBD1,TRBJ2-2,13,many,TRBV29-1,TGCAGCGTTGGACAGGGGGACGCCGGGGAGCTGTTTTTT,CSVGQGDAGELFF
TRBD2,TRBJ2-5,20,few,TRBV7-2,TGTGCCAGCAGCTTAGTGCGGGGACGCGGACTAGCGGGAGGCCAAGAGACCCAGTACTTC,CASSLVRGRGLAGGQETQYF
TRBD1,TRBJ2-1,16,many,TRBV7-7,TGTGCTAGCAGCTTAGGCAGGCAGGGGGCCTACAATGAGCAGTTCTTC,CASSLGRQGAYNEQFF
TRBD1,TRBJ1-2,15,.,TRBV19,TGTGCCAGTGGGACAGGGGCGGTTCAGGACTATGGCTACACCTTC,CASGTGAVQDYGYTF
TRBD2,TRBJ2-7,12,.,TRBV29-1,TGCAGCGTCCGGGGGGAGTCTGGCGAGCAGTACTTC,CSVRGESGEQYF
TRBD2,TRBJ2-1,15,few,TRBV5-1,TGCGCCAGCAACGGACTAGCGGGAGGCTACAATGAGCAGTTCTTC,CASNGLAGGYNEQFF
.,TRBJ2-3,14,many,TRBV20-1,TGCAGTCCCCAAAAGAGCGGGAGCACAGATACGCAGTATTTT,CSPQKSGSTDTQYF
TRBD2,TRBJ2-5,17,.,TRBV7-9,TGTGCCAGCAGCCCCCCGCCGGTGGGGGGGGTCGTAGAGACCCAGTACTTC,CASSPPPVGGVVETQYF
TRBD2,TRBJ2-7,14,many,TRBV6-5,TGTGCCAGCAGTTACAAGCGGGAGAACTACGAGCAGTACTTC,CASSYKRENYEQYF
TRBD2,TRBJ2-3,14,.,TRBV30,TGTGCCTGCCCCGCTAGCGGAAGCACAGATACGCAGTATTTT,CACPASGSTDTQYF
.,TRBJ2-4,13,few,TRBV20-1,TGCAGTGCTAGAGGTCCACAGTATTGGATTCAGTACTTC,CSARGPQYWIQYF
.,TRBJ1-2,14,few,TRBV7-2,TGTGCCAGCAGCGTTCTTGGGGGGAACTATGGCTACACCTTC,CASSVLGGNYGYTF
.,TRBJ1-1,12,.,TRBV14,TGTGCCAGCAGCGGTCCGACAGGTGAAGCTTTCTTT,CASSGPTGEAFF
.,TRBJ1-4,13,many,TRBV7-2,TGTGCCAGCAGCGGCGAGGCTAATGAAAAACTGTTTTTT,CASSGEANEKLFF
.,TRBJ2-5,16,many,TRBV7-8,TGTGCCAGCAGCCCCAGAGGGACGCCTTCTCAAGAGACCCAGTACTTC,CASSPRGTPSQETQYF
.,TRBJ2-7,19,few,TRBV7-2,TGTGCCAGCAGCCCTCGTGGGGGGACAGCCCGATCAAACACCTACGAGCAGTACTTC,CASSPRGGTARSNTYEQYF
.,TRBJ2-3,18,few,TRBV18,TGTGCCAGCTCAACCCCCATCTCTTGGTGGGTTAGCACAGATACGCAGTATTTT,CASSTPISWWVSTDTQYF
TRBD1,TRBJ2-2,17,few,TRBV11-2,TGTGCCAGCAGCTGGAGGCCCGGACAGGGGGGAACCGGGGAGCTGTTTTTT,CASSWRPGQGGTGELFF
.,TRBJ1-4,14,few,TRBV5-5,TGTGCCAGCAAGTCGGGGGCGACTAATGAAAAACTGTTTTTT,CASKSGATNEKLFF
TRBD1,TRBJ2-1,15,.,TRBV12-3/TRBV12-4,TGTGCCAGCAGGTCCGACAGGGCTGACGTTCGGGAGCAGTTCTTC,CASRSDRADVREQFF
.,TRBJ1-1,16,many,TRBV5-5,TGTGCCAGCAGCCGAACAGACAGTCCACAGAACACTGAAGCTTTCTTT,CASSRTDSPQNTEAFF
.,TRBJ2-7,16,.,TRBV20-1,TGCTGTCCACAGTCGGTTGGGGATCCCGCTTCCTACGAGCAGTACTTC,CCPQSVGDPASYEQYF